A single sample is the source of the 16 T cell receptor beta chains below, sequenced in a study of cytomegalovirus exposure and HLA in healthy donors. The PCR employed 60 Vbeta primers together with 13 Jbeta primers. Profiling relied on immunoSEQ multiplex PCR, and the TCRdb table lists in-frame clones only, not all of them. The sample yields 110,000 to 150,000 clones, about 80% seen once. Sequencing was done on a sample of PBMCs. These receptors came from a male donor in good health and CMV-seronegative.

V is TRBV18 and J is TRBJ2-7; 10 bases line up with TRBD1. The V gene end was trimmed by 6 bases and the J gene end by 3 bases; junction bases not matched to a gene: 2. Per germline, CDR1 KGHSH and CDR2 LQKENI. This CDR3 region has 13 residues. CDR3 sequence reads: CASSGTGVYEQYF. CDR3 bases: TGTGCCAGCTCCGGGACAGGGGTCTACGAGCAGTACTTC.

J is TRBJ2-7 and V is TRBV28; perhaps TRBD1 as D (5 bases). Trimming took off 7 bases at V and 1 base at J, with 17 bases between the two ends. The CDR3 contains 15 residues. The germline gives CDR1 MDHEN, CDR2 SYDVKM. This chain's CDR3 is CASTPDRAASYEQYF. In DNA, the CDR3 is TGTGCCAGCACCCCAGACAGAGCTGCTTCCTACGAGCAGTACTTC.

The V call is TRBV4-2, the J call TRBJ2-5; 7 bases line up with TRBD2. With 1 base clipped from V and 4 bases from J, the junction kept 9 bases outside the gene matches. Germline values: CDR1 LGHNA, CDR2 YNFKEQ. The CDR3 consists of 16 residues. CDR3 amino acids: CASSQGSGEVGETQYF. The DNA of the CDR3 is TGTGCCAGCAGCCAAGGCAGCGGGGAGGTTGGAGAGACCCAGTACTTC.

The V and J genes are TRBV4-3 and TRBJ2-7, with TRBD1 identical over 9 bases. Germline V CDR1 and CDR2: LGHNA, YSLEER. V lost 6 bases and J lost 2; bases outside the gene matches: 5. This CDR3 is built from 14 residues. In nucleotides, the CDR3 is TGCGCCAGCAGTACCGGGACAGGGACCTACGAGCAGTACTTC. Translation: CASSTGTGTYEQYF.

This chain connects TRBV14 to TRBJ1-1; D not resolved. The CDR3 has 16 residues. Trimming left V 4 bases short and J 6 bases short, with 21 bases between. Germline CDR1 reads SGHDN; CDR2 reads FVKESK. For the CDR3, the DNA is TGTGCCAGCAGCCCGTCGGGCGGGCTGTTTAGCGCTGAAGCTTTCTTT. This gives the protein CASSPSGGLFSAEAFF.

The gene calls are TRBV15 and TRBJ2-5; 9 bases line up with TRBD2. The CDR3 is 15 residues long. Per germline, CDR1 LNHNV and CDR2 YYDKDF (reference sequence). V dropped 1 base and J dropped 2; count of bases not matched to a gene: 2. The DNA for the CDR3 is TGTGCCACCAGCAGAGGGAGCGGGGGGCAAGAGACCCAGTACTTC. This gives the protein CATSRGSGGQETQYF.

The rearrangement uses TRBV28 and TRBJ1-2; 9 bases are shared with TRBD1. The CDR3 loop spans 15 amino acids. CDR1 and CDR2 from the germline V gene are MDHEN and SYDVKM. J lost 8 bases, V lost 3 bases, and 10 bases had no gene match. CDR3 nucleotides: TGTGCCAGCAGTTTTCGGGGACAGGGAAGAAGGGGCTACACCTTC. Translated: CASSFRGQGRRGYTF.

The chain combines TRBV18 with TRBJ2-7; D may be TRBD2 (6 bases). CDR3 size: 15 residues. Germline CDR1 KGHSH, CDR2 LQKENI. The germline V and J ends were trimmed by 3 bases and 3 bases, with 15 bases remaining between them. Written as DNA, the CDR3 is TGTGCCAGCTCACCCGGGACTGTTGGGGTCTACGAGCAGTACTTC. This encodes CASSPGTVGVYEQYF.

The chain links TRBV19 to TRBJ2-5, with 10 bases that match TRBD1. The tail of the sequence fits TRBJ2-7 better, so the J call may be wrong. CDR3 length: 15 amino acids. Germline V lookup: CDR1 LNHDA, CDR2 SQIVND (reference sequence). CDR3 region: CASSIRTGGSYEQYF. The CDR3, as DNA: TGTGCCAGTAGTATCCGGACAGGGGGGAGTTACGAGCAGTACTTC.

V gene TRBV5-1 combines with J gene TRBJ2-7; TRBD2 aligns across 9 bases. Trimming at V came to 2 bases and at J to 0 bases, leaving 9 bases not matched to a gene. CDR1 SGHRS and CDR2 YFSETQ come from the germline V gene. The CDR3 loop spans 17 amino acids. The CDR3 DNA reads as TGCGCCAGCAGCTTTGGGATAGCGGGGGACGGCTCCTACGAGCAGTACTTC. It translates to CASSFGIAGDGSYEQYF.

This clone has only one observation. The chain has TRBV6-5 and TRBJ1-2, with D possibly matching TRBD1 (5 bases). There are 12 residues in the CDR3. Trimming cost V 7 bases and J 4 bases, with 10 bases left between them. From germline, CDR1 is MNHEY and CDR2 SVGAGI. The CDR3 is CASTQGSYGYTF. The CDR3 DNA sequence: TGTGCCAGCACCCAGGGTAGCTATGGCTACACCTTC.

The V call is TRBV2, the J call TRBJ2-2, with 12 bases fitting TRBD1. Germline lookup yields CDR1 SNHLY and CDR2 FYNNEI. Trimming took 9 bases from V and 6 from J; bases not matched to a gene: 11. The CDR3 is made up of 16 amino acids. CDR3 residues: CARGDRGRRAAGELFF. CDR3 sequence (DNA): TGTGCCAGGGGGGACAGGGGGCGTCGAGCGGCCGGGGAGCTGTTTTTT.

This chain connects TRBV2 to TRBJ1-6; 8 bases agree with TRBD1. V trimming: 9 bases; J trimming: 5 bases; junction bases outside the gene matches: 9. CDR1 is SNHLY, CDR2 FYNNEI, per germline. This CDR3 has 15 residues. The CDR3 sequence: CASGPRTGNNSPLHF. The CDR3 bases are TGTGCCAGTGGGCCTAGGACAGGGAATAATTCACCCCTCCACTTT.

This chain links TRBV5-1 with TRBJ1-1; D gene ambiguous. The germline V gene encodes CDR1 SGHRS and CDR2 YFSETQ. This CDR3 has 14 residues. V was shortened by 0 bases and J by 1 base, with 7 bases between the two germline ends. The CDR3 here is CASSLVSGNTEAFF. CDR3 coding DNA: TGCGCCAGCAGCTTGGTTTCGGGGAACACTGAAGCTTTCTTT.

The chain has TRBV5-1 and TRBJ1-6; 7 bases agree with TRBD1. CDR3 length: 14 amino acids. The germline V gene has CDR1 SGHRS and CDR2 YFSETQ. With 0 bases clipped from V and 10 bases from J, the junction kept 4 bases outside the gene matches. The CDR3 DNA sequence: TGCGCCAGCAGCTTGGAGGGGGCTCAATCACCCCTCCACTTT. Translated: CASSLEGAQSPLHF.

The chain uses TRBV2 and TRBJ1-1; D call uncertain. The V gene lost 3 bases and the J gene lost 1 base, with 12 bases spanning the gap. CDR3 length equals 15 residues. Germline CDR1 is SNHLY and CDR2 is FYNNEI. The CDR3 DNA is TGTGCCAGCAGTGACACCCCCGGGAGGAACACTGAAGCTTTCTTT. Its protein is CASSDTPGRNTEAFF.